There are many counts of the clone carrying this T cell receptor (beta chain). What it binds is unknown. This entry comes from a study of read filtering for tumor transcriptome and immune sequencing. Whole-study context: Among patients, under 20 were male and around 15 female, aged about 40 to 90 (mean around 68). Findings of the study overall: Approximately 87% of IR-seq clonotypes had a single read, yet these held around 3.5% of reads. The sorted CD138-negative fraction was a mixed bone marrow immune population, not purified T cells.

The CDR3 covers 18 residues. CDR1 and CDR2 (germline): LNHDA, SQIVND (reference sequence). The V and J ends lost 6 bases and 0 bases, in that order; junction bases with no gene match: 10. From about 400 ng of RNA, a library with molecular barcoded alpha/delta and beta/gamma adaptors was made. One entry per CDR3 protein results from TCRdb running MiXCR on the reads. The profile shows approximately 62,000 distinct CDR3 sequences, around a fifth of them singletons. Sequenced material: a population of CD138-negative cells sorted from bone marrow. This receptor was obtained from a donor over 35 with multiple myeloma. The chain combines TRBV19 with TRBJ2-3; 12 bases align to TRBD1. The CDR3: CASSPGQGASFSTDTQYF. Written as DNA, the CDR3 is TGTGCCAGTAGCCCGGGACAGGGGGCCTCTTTTAGCACAGATACGCAGTATTTT.